Shown below are 14 T cell receptor beta chains from a single sample sequenced in a study of cytomegalovirus exposure and HLA in healthy donors. With 60 Vbeta and 13 Jbeta primers, the PCR was carried out. Libraries were prepared by immunoSEQ multiplex PCR; TCRdb keeps only in-frame clonotypes and omits some of them. The table includes 250,000 to 350,000 clones, 70% to 90% detected once. The sample comprised PBMCs. The receptors were sampled from a man aged 35 to 55 in good health and CMV-seropositive.

The chain joins TRBV11-3 to TRBJ1-1; a possible D gene is TRBD1 (5 bases). The CDR3 sequence is 13 residues long. Germline V gives CDR1 SGHNT, CDR2 YENEEA. Between the trimmed V and J ends, which lost 4 bases and 1 base, there was a span of 7 bases. CDR3 region: CASSYGQNTEAFF. CDR3 sequence (DNA): TGTGCCAGCAGCTACGGACAGAACACTGAAGCTTTCTTT.

The chain joins TRBV5-1 to TRBJ2-7; the D gene is possibly TRBD2 (6 bases). This CDR3 has 13 residues. CDR1 SGHRS and CDR2 YFSETQ come from the germline V gene. Trimming left V 4 bases short and J 7 bases short, with 15 bases between. The CDR3 nucleotides are TGCGCCAGCAGCGAAGTCTGGGGGGATGAGCAGTACTTC. Encoded protein: CASSEVWGDEQYF. The full variable domain, with the rest looked up from reference TRBV5-1 and TRBJ2-7, is KAGVTQTPRYLIKTRGQQVTLSCSPISGHRSVSWYQQTPGQGLQFLFEYFSETQRNKGNFPGRFSGRQFSNSRSEMNVSTLELGDSALYLCASSEVWGDEQYFGPGTRLTVT.

V and J are TRBV7-9 and TRBJ1-2; 7 bases fit TRBD1. Germline-derived CDR1 and CDR2 are SEHNR and FQNEAQ (reference sequence). The CDR3 sequence is 16 residues long. V lost 6 bases and J lost 2; bases outside the gene matches: 12. Here the CDR3 reads CASRPGRDRPNYGYTF. The DNA of the CDR3 is TGTGCCAGCAGACCAGGCCGGGACAGACCAAACTATGGCTACACCTTC.

The rearrangement joins TRBV5-6 to TRBJ2-7; 8 positions agree with TRBD2. The junction had 2 bases not matched to a gene; V was cut back by 3 bases and J by 6 bases. Germline V CDR1 and CDR2: SGHDT, YYEEEE. There are 12 residues in the CDR3. CDR3 amino acids: CASSYGGGEQYF. In DNA form, the CDR3 reads TGTGCCAGCAGCTACGGGGGGGGCGAGCAGTACTTC.

V and J are TRBV28 and TRBJ1-1; D is perhaps TRBD1 (6 bases). Germline CDR1 is MDHEN and CDR2 is SYDVKM. The germline V and J ends were trimmed by 5 bases and 1 base, with 14 bases remaining between them. The CDR3 spans 15 residues. CDR3 residues: CASSAAGAPNTEAFF. CDR3 sequence (DNA): TGTGCCAGCAGTGCCGCGGGGGCCCCGAACACTGAAGCTTTCTTT.

This clone showed up just a few times. The chain combines TRBV6-1 with TRBJ2-7; 14 positions agree with TRBD2. V shed 8 bases, J shed 4 bases, and the junction held 7 bases outside the gene matches. The germline CDR1 and CDR2 sequences are MNHNS and SASEGT. There are 15 residues in the CDR3. In nucleotides, the CDR3 is TGTGCCAGCGGGGGACTAGCGGGAGATTTGTACGAGCAGTACTTC. Translated, it gives CASGGLAGDLYEQYF.

The chain couples TRBV19 to TRBJ2-7; TRBD1 matches at 11 bases. The V gene's germline CDR1 is LNHDA and CDR2 SQIVND (reference sequence). This CDR3 spans 17 amino acids. J gave up 2 bases and V 7 bases, and 13 bases lay outside the gene matches. For the CDR3, the DNA is TGTGCCAGTACCTTGGACAGGGGGCGACGAAGGACCTACGAGCAGTACTTC. Amino acid sequence: CASTLDRGRRRTYEQYF.

This clone occurred once. This chain joins TRBV10-3 and TRBJ2-5; D not certain. The end of the DNA fits TRBJ2-7 better, so the J call may be wrong. Germline assignment: CDR1 ENHRY and CDR2 SYGVKD. The CDR3 is made up of 11 amino acids. The CDR3 nucleotides read TGTGCCATCAGGGAAAACTACGAGCAGTACTTC. It yields the protein CAIRENYEQYF.

This clone has only one observation. The gene calls are TRBV4-2 and TRBJ2-1; 7 bases are shared with TRBD2. CDR1 LGHNA and CDR2 YNFKEQ come from the germline V gene. The CDR3 extends over 15 amino acids. The V gene end was trimmed by 0 bases and the J gene end by 6 bases; junction bases not matched to a gene: 5. DNA for the CDR3: TGTGCCAGCAGCCAAGATAGGGAGGGGTTCAATGAGCAGTTCTTC. This codes for CASSQDREGFNEQFF.

The chain recombines TRBV7-2 with TRBJ2-7, with 7 bases identical to TRBD2. This CDR3 comprises 15 residues. Germline V gives CDR1 SGHTA, CDR2 FQGNSA. V dropped 5 bases and J dropped 3; count of bases not matched to a gene: 10. The CDR3 coding sequence is TGTGCCAGCAGCCAAGGACTAGGGCAGGGCTACGAGCAGTACTTC. This sequence encodes CASSQGLGQGYEQYF.

The chain uses TRBV27 and TRBJ2-7, with D unclear. The CDR3 spans 13 residues. Germline loops: CDR1 MNHEY, CDR2 SMNVEV (reference sequence). Trimming removed 5 bases from V and 7 bases from J, with 15 bases in between. The CDR3 bases are TGTGCCAGCAGTAGCCACCTTTTTGGTGAGCAGTACTTC. Translated: CASSSHLFGEQYF.

The chain couples TRBV4-2 to TRBJ1-3; 11 bases map to TRBD1. The length of the CDR3 is 18 residues. The germline CDR1 and CDR2 sequences are LGHNA and YNFKEQ. V lost 6 bases and J lost 1; bases outside the gene matches: 11. The CDR3: CASSPRTGGSFSGNTIYF. The DNA of the CDR3 is TGTGCCAGCAGTCCGAGGACAGGGGGCTCCTTTTCTGGAAACACCATATATTTT.

The chain couples TRBV9 to TRBJ2-1; 13 nucleotides agree with TRBD2. The CDR3 has 17 residues. Per germline, CDR1 SGDLS and CDR2 YYNGEE. With 4 bases clipped from V and 4 bases from J, the junction kept 8 bases outside the gene matches. This chain's CDR3 is CASSLPTSGRSYNEQFF. The CDR3 DNA is TGTGCCAGCAGCCTCCCGACTAGCGGGAGGTCATACAATGAGCAGTTCTTC.

This chain joins TRBV9 and TRBJ2-1; 7 bases fit TRBD1. The germline V gene has CDR1 SGDLS and CDR2 YYNGEE. This CDR3 has 15 residues. The J segment lost 2 bases and the V segment lost 4 bases, leaving 6 bases of the junction unmatched. CDR3 in DNA: TGTGCCAGCAGCCCTACAGGGGCCCCCTACAATGAGCAGTTCTTC. Residues: CASSPTGAPYNEQFF.